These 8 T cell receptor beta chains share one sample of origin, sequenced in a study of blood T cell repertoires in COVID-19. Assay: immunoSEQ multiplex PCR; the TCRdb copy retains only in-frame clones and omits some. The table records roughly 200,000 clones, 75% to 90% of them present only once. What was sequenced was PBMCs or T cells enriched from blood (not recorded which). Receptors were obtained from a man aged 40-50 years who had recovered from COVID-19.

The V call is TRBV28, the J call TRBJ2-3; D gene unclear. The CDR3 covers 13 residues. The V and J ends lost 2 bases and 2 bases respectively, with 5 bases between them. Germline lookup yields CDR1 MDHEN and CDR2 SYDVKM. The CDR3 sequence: CASSLPLTDTQYF. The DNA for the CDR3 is TGTGCCAGCAGTTTACCCCTCACAGATACGCAGTATTTT.

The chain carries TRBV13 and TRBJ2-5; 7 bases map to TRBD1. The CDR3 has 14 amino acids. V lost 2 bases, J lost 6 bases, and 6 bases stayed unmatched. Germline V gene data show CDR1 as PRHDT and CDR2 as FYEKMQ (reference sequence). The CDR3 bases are TGTGCCAGCAGCTTACTTCGACAGGGAAAGACCCAGTACTTC. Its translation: CASSLLRQGKTQYF.

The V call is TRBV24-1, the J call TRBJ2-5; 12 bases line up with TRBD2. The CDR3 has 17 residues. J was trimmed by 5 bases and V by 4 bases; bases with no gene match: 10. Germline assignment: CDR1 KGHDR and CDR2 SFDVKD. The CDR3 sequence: CATSEKLAGGLWETQYF. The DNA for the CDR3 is TGTGCCACCAGTGAAAAACTAGCGGGAGGTCTTTGGGAGACCCAGTACTTC.

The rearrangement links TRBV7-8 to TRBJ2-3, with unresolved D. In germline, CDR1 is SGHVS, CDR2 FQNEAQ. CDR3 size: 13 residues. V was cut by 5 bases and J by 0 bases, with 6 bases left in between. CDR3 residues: CASSATSTDTQYF. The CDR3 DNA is TGTGCCAGCAGCGCGACTAGCACAGATACGCAGTATTTT.

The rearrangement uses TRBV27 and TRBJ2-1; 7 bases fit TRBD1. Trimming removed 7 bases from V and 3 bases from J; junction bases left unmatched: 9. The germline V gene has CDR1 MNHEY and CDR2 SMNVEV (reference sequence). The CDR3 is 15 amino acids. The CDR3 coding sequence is TGTGCCAGCAATTGGGACCGGGACAGCTACAATGAGCAGTTCTTC. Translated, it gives CASNWDRDSYNEQFF.

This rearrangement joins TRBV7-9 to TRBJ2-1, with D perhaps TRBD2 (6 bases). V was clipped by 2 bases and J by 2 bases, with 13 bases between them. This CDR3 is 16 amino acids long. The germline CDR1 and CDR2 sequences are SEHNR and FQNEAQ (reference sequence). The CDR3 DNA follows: TGTGCCAGCAGCTTATATATAGCGGCCACCTACAATGAGCAGTTCTTC. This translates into CASSLYIAATYNEQFF.

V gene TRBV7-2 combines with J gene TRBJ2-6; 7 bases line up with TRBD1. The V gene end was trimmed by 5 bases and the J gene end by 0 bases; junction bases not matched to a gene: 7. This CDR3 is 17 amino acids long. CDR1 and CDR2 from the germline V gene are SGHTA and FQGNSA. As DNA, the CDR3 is TGTGCCAGCAGCCCCTGGGACAGCCCCTCTGGGGCCAACGTCCTGACTTTC. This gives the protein CASSPWDSPSGANVLTF.

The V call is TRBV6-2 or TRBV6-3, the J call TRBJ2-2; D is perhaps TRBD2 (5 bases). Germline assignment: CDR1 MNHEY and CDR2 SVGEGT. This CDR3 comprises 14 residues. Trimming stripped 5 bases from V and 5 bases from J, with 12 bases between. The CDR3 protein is CASSRASPTGELFF. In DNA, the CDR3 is TGTGCCAGCAGTAGGGCTAGCCCGACCGGGGAGCTGTTTTTT.